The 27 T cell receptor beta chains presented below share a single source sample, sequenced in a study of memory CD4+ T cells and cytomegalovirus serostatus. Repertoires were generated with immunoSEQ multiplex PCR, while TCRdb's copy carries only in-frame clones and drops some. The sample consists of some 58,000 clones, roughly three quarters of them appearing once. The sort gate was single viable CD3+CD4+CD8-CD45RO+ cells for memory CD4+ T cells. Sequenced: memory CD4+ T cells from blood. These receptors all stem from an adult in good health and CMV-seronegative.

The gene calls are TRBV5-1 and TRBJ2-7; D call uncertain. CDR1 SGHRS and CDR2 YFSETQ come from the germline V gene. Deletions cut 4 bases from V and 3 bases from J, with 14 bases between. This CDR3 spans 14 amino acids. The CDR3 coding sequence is TGCGCCAGCAGCCCCCCACAAGATCTCTACGAGCAGTACTTC. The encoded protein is CASSPPQDLYEQYF.

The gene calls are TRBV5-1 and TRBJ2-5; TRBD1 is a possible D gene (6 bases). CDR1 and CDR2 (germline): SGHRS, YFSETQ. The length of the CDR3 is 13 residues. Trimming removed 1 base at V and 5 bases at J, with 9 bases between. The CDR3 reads CASSLQGHETQYF. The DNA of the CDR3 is TGCGCCAGCAGCTTGCAGGGGCACGAGACCCAGTACTTC.

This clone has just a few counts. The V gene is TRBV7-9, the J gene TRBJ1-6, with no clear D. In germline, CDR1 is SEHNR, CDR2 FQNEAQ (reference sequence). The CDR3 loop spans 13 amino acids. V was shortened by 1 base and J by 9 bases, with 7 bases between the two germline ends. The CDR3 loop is CASSLGDVSPLHF. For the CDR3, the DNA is TGTGCCAGCAGCTTAGGGGATGTTTCACCCCTCCACTTT.

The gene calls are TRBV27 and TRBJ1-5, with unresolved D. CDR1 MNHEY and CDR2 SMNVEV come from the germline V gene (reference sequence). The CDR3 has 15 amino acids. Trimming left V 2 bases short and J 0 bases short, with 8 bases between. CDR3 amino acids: CASSLSSYSNQPQHF. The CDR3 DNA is TGTGCCAGCAGTTTAAGCAGCTATAGCAATCAGCCCCAGCATTTT.

CDR3: CASTPLNRGNMNTEAFF. CDR3 DNA sequence: TGTGCCAGTACCCCACTCAACAGGGGAAACATGAACACTGAAGCTTTCTTT. V is TRBV19 and J is TRBJ1-1; 7 positions agree with TRBD1. This CDR3 is 17 amino acids long. CDR1 and CDR2 from the germline V gene are LNHDA and SQIVND (reference sequence). V was clipped by 7 bases and J by 0 bases; unmatched bases: 14. Drawing the rest from reference TRBV19 and TRBJ1-1, the complete variable domain is DGGITQSPKYLFRKEGQNVTLSCEQNLNHDAMYWYRQDPGQGLRLIYYSQIVNDFQKGDIAEGYSVSREKKESFPLTVTSAQKNPTAFYLCASTPLNRGNMNTEAFFGQGTRLTVV.

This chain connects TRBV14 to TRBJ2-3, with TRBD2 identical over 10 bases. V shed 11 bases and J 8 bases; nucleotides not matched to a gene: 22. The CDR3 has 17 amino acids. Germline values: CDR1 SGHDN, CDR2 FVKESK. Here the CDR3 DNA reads TGTGCCTTAGAGCGGGGGGGCAAGGTAAGTATGTGGGGTACGCAGTATTTT. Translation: CALERGGKVSMWGTQYF.

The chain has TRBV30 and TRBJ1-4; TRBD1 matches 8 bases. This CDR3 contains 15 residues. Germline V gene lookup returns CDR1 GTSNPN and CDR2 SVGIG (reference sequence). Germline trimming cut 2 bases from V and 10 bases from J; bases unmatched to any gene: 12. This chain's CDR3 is CAWSQRSRGLGKLFF. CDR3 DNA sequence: TGTGCCTGGAGTCAAAGAAGCAGGGGGCTTGGAAAACTGTTTTTT.

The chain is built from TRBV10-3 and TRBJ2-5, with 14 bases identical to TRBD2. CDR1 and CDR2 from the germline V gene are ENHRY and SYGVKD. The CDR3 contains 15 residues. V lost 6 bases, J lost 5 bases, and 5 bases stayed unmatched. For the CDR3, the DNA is TGTGCCATCAGGTCGACTAGCGGGAGGGCCGAGACCCAGTACTTC. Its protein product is CAIRSTSGRAETQYF.

CDR3 DNA sequence: TGTGCCAGCAGGGGGGACGCTTCAAAATACAATGAGCAGTTCTTC. Residues: CASRGDASKYNEQFF. The chain has TRBV28 and TRBJ2-1; tentatively, D is TRBD1 or TRBD2 (5 bases each). Trimming cost V 6 bases and J 4 bases, with 16 bases left between them. The CDR3 spans 15 residues. Germline V gene lookup returns CDR1 MDHEN and CDR2 SYDVKM. Full variable domain (remainder filled in from reference TRBV28 and TRBJ2-1): DVKVTQSSRYLVKRTGEKVFLECVQDMDHENMFWYRQDPGLGLRLIYFSYDVKMKEKGDIPEGYSVSREKKERFSLILESASTNQTSMYLCASRGDASKYNEQFFGPGTRLTVL.

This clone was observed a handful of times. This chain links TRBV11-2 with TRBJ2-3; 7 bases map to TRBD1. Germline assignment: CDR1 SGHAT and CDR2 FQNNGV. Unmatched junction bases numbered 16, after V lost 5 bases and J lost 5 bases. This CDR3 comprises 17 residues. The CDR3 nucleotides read TGTGCCAGCAGCCAGACCGGGACAGCTCTCATTGGAGATACGCAGTATTTT. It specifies CASSQTGTALIGDTQYF.

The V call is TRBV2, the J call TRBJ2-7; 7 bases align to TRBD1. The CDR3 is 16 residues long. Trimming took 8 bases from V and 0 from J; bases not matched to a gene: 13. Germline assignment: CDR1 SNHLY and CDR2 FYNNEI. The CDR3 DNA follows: TGTGCCAGCCGGGACAGCTGGACGTTGAGCTCCTACGAGCAGTACTTC. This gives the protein CASRDSWTLSSYEQYF.

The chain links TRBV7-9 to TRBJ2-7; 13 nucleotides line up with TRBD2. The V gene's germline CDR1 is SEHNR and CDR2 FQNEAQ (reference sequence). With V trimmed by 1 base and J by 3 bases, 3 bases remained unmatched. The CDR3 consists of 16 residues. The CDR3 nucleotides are TGTGCCAGCAGCTTAGGGACTAGCGGGAGTGGCTACGAGCAGTACTTC. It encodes CASSLGTSGSGYEQYF.

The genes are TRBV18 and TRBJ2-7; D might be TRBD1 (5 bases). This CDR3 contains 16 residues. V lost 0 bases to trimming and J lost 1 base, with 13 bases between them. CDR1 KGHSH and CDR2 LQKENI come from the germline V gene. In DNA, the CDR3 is TGTGCCAGCTCACCACCGGGGCACCGAGTTTCCTACGAGCAGTACTTC. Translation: CASSPPGHRVSYEQYF.

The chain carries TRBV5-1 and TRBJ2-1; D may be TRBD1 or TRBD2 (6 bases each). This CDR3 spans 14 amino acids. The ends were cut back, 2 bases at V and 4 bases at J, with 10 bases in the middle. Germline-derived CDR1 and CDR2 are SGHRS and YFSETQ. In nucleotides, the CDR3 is TGCGCCAGCAGCTTCGGGGGCCCTTACAATGAGCAGTTCTTC. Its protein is CASSFGGPYNEQFF.

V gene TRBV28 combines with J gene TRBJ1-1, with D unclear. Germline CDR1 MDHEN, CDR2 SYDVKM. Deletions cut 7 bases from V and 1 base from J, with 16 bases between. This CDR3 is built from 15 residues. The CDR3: CASKAVFISNTEAFF. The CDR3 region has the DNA TGTGCCAGCAAAGCAGTATTTATTTCGAACACTGAAGCTTTCTTT.

The CDR3 nucleotides are TGTGCCAGCAGCCGTGACAGGGGCTCAACTAATGAAAAACTGTTTTTT. Translated: CASSRDRGSTNEKLFF. The chain has TRBV5-4 and TRBJ1-4; 8 nucleotides align to TRBD1. The trim removed 4 bases at V and 0 bases at J, leaving 5 bases unmatched. The V gene's germline CDR1 is SGHNT and CDR2 YYREEE (reference sequence). The CDR3 has 16 residues.

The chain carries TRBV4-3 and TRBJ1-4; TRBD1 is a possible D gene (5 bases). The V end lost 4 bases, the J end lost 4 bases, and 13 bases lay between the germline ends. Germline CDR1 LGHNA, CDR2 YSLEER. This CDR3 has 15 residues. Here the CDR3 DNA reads TGCGCCAGCAGCCCCAGCCGGGGGGGTAATGAAAAACTGTTTTTT. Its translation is CASSPSRGGNEKLFF.

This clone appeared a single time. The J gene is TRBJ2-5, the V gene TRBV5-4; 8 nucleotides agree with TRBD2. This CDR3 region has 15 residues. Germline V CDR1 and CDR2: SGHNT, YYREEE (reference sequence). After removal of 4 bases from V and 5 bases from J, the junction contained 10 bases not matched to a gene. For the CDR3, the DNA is TGTGCCAGCAGCGCCGGGGGGGCCGTGGCTGAGACCCAGTACTTC. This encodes CASSAGGAVAETQYF.

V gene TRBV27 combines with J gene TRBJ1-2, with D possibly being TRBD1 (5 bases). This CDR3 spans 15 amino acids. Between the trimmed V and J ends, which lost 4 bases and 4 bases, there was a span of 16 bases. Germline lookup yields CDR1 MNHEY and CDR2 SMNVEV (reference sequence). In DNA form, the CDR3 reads TGTGCCAGCAGTTCGGGGGGGGGTGGTAGCTATGGCTACACCTTC. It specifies CASSSGGGGSYGYTF.

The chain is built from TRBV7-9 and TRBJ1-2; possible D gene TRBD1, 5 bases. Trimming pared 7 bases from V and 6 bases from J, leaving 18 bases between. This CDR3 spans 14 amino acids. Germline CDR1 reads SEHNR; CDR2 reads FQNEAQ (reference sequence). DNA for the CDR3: TGTGCCAGCACCGCAAGGTCCAGGGCCGATGGCTACACCTTC. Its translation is CASTARSRADGYTF.

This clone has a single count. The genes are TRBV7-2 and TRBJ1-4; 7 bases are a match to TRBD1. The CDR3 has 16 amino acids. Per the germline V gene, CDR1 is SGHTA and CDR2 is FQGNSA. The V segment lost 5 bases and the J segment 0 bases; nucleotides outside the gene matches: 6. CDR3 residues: CASSPRTGATNEKLFF. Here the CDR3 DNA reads TGTGCCAGCAGCCCCAGGACAGGCGCAACTAATGAAAAACTGTTTTTT.

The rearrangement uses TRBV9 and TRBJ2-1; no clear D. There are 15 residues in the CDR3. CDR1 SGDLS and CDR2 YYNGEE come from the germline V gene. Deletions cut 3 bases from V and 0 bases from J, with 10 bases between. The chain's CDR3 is CASSARASSYNEQFF. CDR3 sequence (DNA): TGTGCCAGCAGCGCTCGGGCGAGCTCCTACAATGAGCAGTTCTTC.

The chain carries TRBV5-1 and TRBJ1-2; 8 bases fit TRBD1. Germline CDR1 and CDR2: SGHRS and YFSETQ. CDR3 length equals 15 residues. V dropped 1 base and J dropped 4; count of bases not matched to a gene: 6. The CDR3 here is CASSLSQGAAYGYTF. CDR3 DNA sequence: TGCGCCAGCAGCTTGAGTCAGGGGGCAGCCTATGGCTACACCTTC.

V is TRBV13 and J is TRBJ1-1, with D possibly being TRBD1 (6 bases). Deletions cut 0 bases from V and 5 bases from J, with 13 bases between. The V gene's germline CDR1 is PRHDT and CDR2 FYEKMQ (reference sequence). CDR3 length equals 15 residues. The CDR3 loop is CASSLGVRGGTEAFF. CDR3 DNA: TGTGCCAGCAGCTTAGGGGTGAGGGGGGGGACTGAAGCTTTCTTT. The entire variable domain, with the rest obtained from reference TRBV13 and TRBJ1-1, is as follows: AAGVIQSPRHLIKEKRETATLKCYPIPRHDTVYWYQQGPGQDPQFLISFYEKMQSDKGSIPDRFSAQQFSDYHSELNMSSLELGDSALYFCASSLGVRGGTEAFFGQGTRLTVV.

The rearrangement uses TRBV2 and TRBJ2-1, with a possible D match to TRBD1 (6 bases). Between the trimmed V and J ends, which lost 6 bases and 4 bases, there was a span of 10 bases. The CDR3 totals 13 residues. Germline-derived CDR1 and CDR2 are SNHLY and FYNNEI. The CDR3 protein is CASRGTQYNEQFF. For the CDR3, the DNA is TGTGCCAGCAGAGGGACACAATACAATGAGCAGTTCTTC. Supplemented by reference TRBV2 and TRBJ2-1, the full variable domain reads EPEVTQTPSHQVTQMGQEVILRCVPISNHLYFYWYRQILGQKVEFLVSFYNNEISEKSEIFDDQFSVERPDGSNFTLKIRSTKLEDSAMYFCASRGTQYNEQFFGPGTRLTVL.

The CDR3 is CASIIRQGLGNEQFF. The CDR3 DNA is TGTGCCAGCATAATACGACAGGGTCTCGGCAATGAGCAGTTCTTC. This chain links TRBV6-5 with TRBJ2-1; TRBD1 matches at 7 bases. V lost 7 bases and J lost 6; bases outside the gene matches: 12. Per the germline V gene, CDR1 is MNHEY and CDR2 is SVGAGI. The CDR3 sequence is 15 residues long.

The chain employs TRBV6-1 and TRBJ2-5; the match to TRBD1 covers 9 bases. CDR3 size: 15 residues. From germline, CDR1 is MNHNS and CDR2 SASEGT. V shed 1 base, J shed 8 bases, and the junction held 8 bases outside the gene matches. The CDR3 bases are TGTGCCAGCAGTGAAGGGTTCGGGGACAGGGCCACCCAGTACTTC. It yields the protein CASSEGFGDRATQYF.